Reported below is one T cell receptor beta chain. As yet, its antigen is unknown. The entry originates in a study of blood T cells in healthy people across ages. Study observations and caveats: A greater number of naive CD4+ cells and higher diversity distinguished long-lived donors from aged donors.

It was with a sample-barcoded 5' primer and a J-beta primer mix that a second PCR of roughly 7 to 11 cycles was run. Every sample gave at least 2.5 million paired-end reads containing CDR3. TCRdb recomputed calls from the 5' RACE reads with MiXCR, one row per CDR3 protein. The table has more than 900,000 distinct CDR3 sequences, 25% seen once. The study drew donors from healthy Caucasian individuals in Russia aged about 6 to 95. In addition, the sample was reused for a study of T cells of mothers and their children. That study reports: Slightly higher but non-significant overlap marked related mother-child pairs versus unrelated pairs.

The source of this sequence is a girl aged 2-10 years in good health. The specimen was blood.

The CDR3 DNA reads TGCGCCAGCACCGCGTTCCTCCAAGAGACCCAGTACTTC. The encoded protein is CASTAFLQETQYF. V gene TRBV10-1 combines with J gene TRBJ2-5; D ambiguous. With 7 bases removed from V and 1 base from J, the gap between germline ends came to 10 bases. CDR1 and CDR2 from the germline V gene are WNHNN and SYGVQD (reference sequence). The CDR3 contains 13 residues.